The 20 T cell receptor beta chains listed next were all sequenced from one sample in a study of T cell changes during pregnancy in multiple sclerosis. Profiling relied on immunoSEQ multiplex PCR, and the TCRdb table lists in-frame clones only, not all of them. Found here are nearly 110,000 clones, roughly 90% of them singletons; the top ten hold more than 0.65%. The sequenced sample was peripheral blood, obtained in the third trimester of pregnancy. The receptors were gathered from a female donor in good health, enrolled as a control in a pregnancy study.

The gene calls are TRBV27 and TRBJ2-5; possible D gene TRBD1, 5 bases. This CDR3 spans 16 amino acids. The ends were cut back, 4 bases at V and 1 base at J, with 16 bases in the middle. In germline, CDR1 is MNHEY, CDR2 SMNVEV (reference sequence). This chain's CDR3 is CASSSPSREAQETQYF. The DNA for the CDR3 is TGTGCCAGCAGTTCCCCAAGCAGGGAAGCCCAAGAGACCCAGTACTTC.

This clone was seen a handful of times. The chain recombines TRBV7-9 with TRBJ2-5; TRBD2 agrees at 8 bases. From germline, CDR1 is SEHNR and CDR2 FQNEAQ (reference sequence). The CDR3 totals 15 residues. V trimming: 5 bases; J trimming: 2 bases; junction bases outside the gene matches: 7. In DNA, the CDR3 is TGTGCCAGCAGCCTCAGCGGGGGACCTCAAGAGACCCAGTACTTC. It yields the protein CASSLSGGPQETQYF.

This chain connects TRBV14 to TRBJ2-7, with 7 bases identical to TRBD1. CDR3 size: 16 residues. With 4 bases clipped from V and 0 bases from J, the junction kept 9 bases outside the gene matches. Germline V gene data show CDR1 as SGHDN and CDR2 as FVKESK. Written as DNA, the CDR3 is TGTGCCAGCAGCCCTCGGACAGGCAAGGCCTCCTACGAGCAGTACTTC. It is translated as CASSPRTGKASYEQYF.

V is TRBV6-4 and J is TRBJ2-1, with D perhaps matching TRBD1 (5 bases). The CDR3 totals 15 residues. The germline V gene has CDR1 MRHNA and CDR2 SNTAGT. Trimming pared 5 bases from V and 4 bases from J, leaving 15 bases between. The CDR3 DNA reads TGTGCCAGCAGTCGGTCTCAGGGTCCTTACAATGAGCAGTTCTTC. This gives the protein CASSRSQGPYNEQFF.

The V gene is TRBV5-1, the J gene TRBJ2-5, with 8 positions matching TRBD2. There are 16 residues in the CDR3. V lost 4 bases and J lost 5; bases outside the gene matches: 13. Germline V gene data show CDR1 as SGHRS and CDR2 as YFSETQ. This CDR3 is CASSPVVAGGGETQYF. In DNA form, the CDR3 reads TGCGCCAGCAGCCCGGTGGTGGCTGGCGGGGGGGAGACCCAGTACTTC.

The chain combines TRBV7-2 with TRBJ1-5, with no clear D. Germline CDR1 is SGHTA and CDR2 is FQGNSA. Deletions cut 0 bases from V and 0 bases from J, with 9 bases between. There are 16 residues in the CDR3. The CDR3 region is CASSLAGQNSNQPQHF. The CDR3 DNA sequence: TGTGCCAGCAGCTTAGCTGGCCAGAATAGCAATCAGCCCCAGCATTTT.

The chain uses TRBV27 and TRBJ1-2; the D gene is possibly TRBD1 (5 bases). Trimming pared 0 bases from V and 5 bases from J, leaving 19 bases between. In germline, CDR1 is MNHEY, CDR2 SMNVEV (reference sequence). The CDR3 is 17 amino acids. CDR3 loop: CASSLSSRPGLTYGYTF. CDR3 DNA: TGTGCCAGCAGTTTATCCTCCCGTCCGGGACTGACATATGGCTACACCTTC.

This clone was found once. The chain combines TRBV25-1 with TRBJ2-1, with 14 bases aligning to TRBD2. This CDR3 comprises 17 residues. V lost 8 bases and J lost 0; bases outside the gene matches: 6. CDR1 is MGHDK, CDR2 SYGVNS, per germline. The CDR3 bases are TGTGCCAGCCTAGGGACTAGCGGGGGAAGCTCCTACAATGAGCAGTTCTTC. As protein: CASLGTSGGSSYNEQFF. Filled out from reference TRBV25-1 and TRBJ2-1, the complete variable domain reads EADIYQTPRYLVIGTGKKITLECSQTMGHDKMYWYQQDPGMELHLIHYSYGVNSTEKGDLSSESTVSRIRTEHFPLTLESARPSHTSQYLCASLGTSGGSSYNEQFFGPGTRLTVL.

The V call is TRBV5-6, the J call TRBJ2-6, with D possibly TRBD2 on 5 matching bases. V lost 7 bases to trimming and J lost 0 bases, with 11 bases between them. Germline assignment: CDR1 SGHDT and CDR2 YYEEEE. The CDR3 loop spans 15 amino acids. The CDR3 spells CASQLVSSGANVLTF. DNA of the CDR3: TGTGCCAGCCAACTAGTCTCCTCTGGGGCCAACGTCCTGACTTTC.

The rearrangement joins TRBV19 to TRBJ1-1; 11 bases align to TRBD1. J lost 4 bases, V lost 5 bases, and 6 bases had no gene match. Germline CDR1 reads LNHDA; CDR2 reads SQIVND (reference sequence). CDR3 length: 15 amino acids. The chain's CDR3 is CASSQQGTGGTEAFF. The CDR3 DNA reads TGTGCCAGTAGTCAACAGGGGACAGGGGGCACTGAAGCTTTCTTT.

The chain is built from TRBV27 and TRBJ2-7; D possibly corresponds to TRBD2 (6 bases). The germline V and J ends were trimmed by 0 bases and 5 bases, with 11 bases remaining between them. The CDR3 extends over 14 amino acids. Germline CDR1 MNHEY, CDR2 SMNVEV (reference sequence). CDR3 in DNA: TGTGCCAGCAGTTTATCGTACGGGACTCACGAGCAGTACTTC. Protein: CASSLSYGTHEQYF.

V usage is TRBV7-2 and J usage is TRBJ1-2, with 7 bases that match TRBD1. The CDR3 loop spans 12 amino acids. CDR1 SGHTA and CDR2 FQGNSA come from the germline V gene. V shed 5 bases, J shed 7 bases, and the junction held 4 bases outside the gene matches. CDR3 in amino acids: CASSHYRGGYTF. The DNA for the CDR3 is TGTGCCAGCAGCCACTACAGGGGTGGCTACACCTTC.

The gene calls are TRBV6-6 and TRBJ1-1; D is ambiguous. The germline gives CDR1 MNHNY, CDR2 SVGAGI (reference sequence). Between the trimmed V and J ends, which lost 6 bases and 6 bases, there was a span of 8 bases. The CDR3 extends over 11 amino acids. CDR3 DNA sequence: TGTGCCAGCAGCAGTCGGGCTGAAGCTTTCTTT. Protein product: CASSSRAEAFF.

CDR3 coding DNA: TGTGCCAGCTCACCACCGGGGACTCATATGGGCTACACCTTC. Its protein product is CASSPPGTHMGYTF. The chain is built from TRBV18 and TRBJ1-2, with TRBD1 as a possible D gene (5 bases). Germline-derived CDR1 and CDR2 are KGHSH and LQKENI. V was clipped by 0 bases and J by 8 bases, with 13 bases between them. CDR3 length: 14 amino acids.

This sequence joins TRBV14 and TRBJ1-4, with D unclear. The CDR3 runs 15 residues. Per the germline V gene, CDR1 is SGHDN and CDR2 is FVKESK. The germline V and J ends were trimmed by 0 bases and 0 bases, with 5 bases remaining between them. Here the CDR3 DNA reads TGTGCCAGCAGCCAAGAGGCTTCAACTAATGAAAAACTGTTTTTT. Translating gives CASSQEASTNEKLFF.

The CDR3 DNA reads TGTGCCAGCAGCTTAGAGATGTGGGGGCGTCCTGAAAAACTGTTTTTT. This sequence encodes CASSLEMWGRPEKLFF. This chain links TRBV11-2 with TRBJ1-4, with TRBD1 as a possible D gene (6 bases). Germline assignment: CDR1 SGHAT and CDR2 FQNNGV. V was trimmed by 0 bases and J by 7 bases, leaving 15 bases between them. The CDR3 totals 16 residues. Full variable domain (missing parts from reference TRBV11-2 and TRBJ1-4): EAGVAQSPRYKIIEKRQSVAFWCNPISGHATLYWYQQILGQGPKLLIQFQNNGVVDDSQLPKDRFSAERLKGVDSTLKIQPAKLEDSAVYLCASSLEMWGRPEKLFFGSGTQLSVL.

This chain connects TRBV5-6 to TRBJ2-7; 8 nucleotides align to TRBD1. The CDR3 loop spans 17 amino acids. The V gene end was trimmed by 4 bases and the J gene end by 0 bases; junction bases not matched to a gene: 12. Germline CDR1 SGHDT, CDR2 YYEEEE. CDR3 region: CASSHDTGTGISYEQYF. The CDR3 bases are TGTGCCAGCAGCCACGATACCGGGACAGGTATCTCCTACGAGCAGTACTTC.

This sequence joins TRBV7-9 and TRBJ2-3, with TRBD2 matching over 9 bases. CDR1 and CDR2 from the germline V gene are SEHNR and FQNEAQ (reference sequence). There are 18 residues in the CDR3. With 5 bases clipped from V and 4 bases from J, the junction kept 16 bases outside the gene matches. CDR3 protein: CASSPLSGPAGGSDTQYF. As DNA, the CDR3 is TGTGCCAGCAGCCCCCTGTCCGGCCCAGCGGGGGGATCAGATACGCAGTATTTT.

The V and J genes are TRBV4-2 and TRBJ1-6; maybe TRBD1 (6 bases). Germline CDR1 is LGHNA and CDR2 is YNFKEQ. V dropped 1 base and J dropped 1 base, with 14 bases sitting between them. The CDR3 sequence is 18 residues long. CDR3 sequence: CASSQVSQGLSYNSPLHF. CDR3 nucleotide sequence: TGTGCCAGCAGCCAAGTGTCTCAGGGGCTATCCTATAATTCACCCCTCCACTTT.

The rearrangement links TRBV9 to TRBJ1-1; tentatively, D is TRBD1 (6 bases). Trimming removed 4 bases at V and 6 bases at J, with 16 bases between. This CDR3 is 14 amino acids long. Germline CDR1 is SGDLS and CDR2 is YYNGEE. The CDR3 sequence: CASSFRHEGAEAFF. For the CDR3, the DNA is TGTGCCAGCAGCTTCCGGCATGAGGGGGCTGAAGCTTTCTTT.